What follows are 14 T cell receptor beta chains derived from one specimen sequenced in a study of blood T cell repertoires in COVID-19. Only in-frame clones appear in the TCRdb table, and some are missing; sequencing was by immunoSEQ multiplex PCR. Among some 240,000 clones listed, 88% were seen once. Input material: PBMCs or T cells enriched from blood (not recorded which). The receptors here all came from a woman aged 40 to 49 who had been exposed to COVID-19.

The rearrangement uses TRBV2 and TRBJ1-4; TRBD1 matches at 10 bases. J lost 7 bases, V lost 6 bases, and 8 bases had no gene match. This CDR3 region has 15 residues. CDR1 and CDR2 from the germline V gene are SNHLY and FYNNEI. This CDR3 is CASRDRDRGSEKLFF. In DNA form, the CDR3 reads TGTGCCAGCAGGGACCGGGACAGGGGCAGTGAAAAACTGTTTTTT.

This rearrangement joins TRBV19 to TRBJ1-1; D may be TRBD1 (6 bases). CDR1 LNHDA and CDR2 SQIVND come from the germline V gene (reference sequence). V gave up 5 bases and J gave up 1 base, with 11 bases separating them. This CDR3 has 14 residues. CDR3 bases: TGTGCCAGTAGTTTCGGGGGGCCGAACACTGAAGCTTTCTTT. Translating gives CASSFGGPNTEAFF.

The genes are TRBV19 and TRBJ1-1; weak D call: TRBD1 (5 bases). From germline, CDR1 is LNHDA and CDR2 SQIVND (reference sequence). This CDR3 is 14 amino acids long. V dropped 5 bases and J dropped 2 bases, with 12 bases sitting between them. The CDR3 DNA sequence: TGTGCCAGTAGTTACGCCGACAGAAACACTGAAGCTTTCTTT. Its protein product is CASSYADRNTEAFF.

V gene TRBV2 combines with J gene TRBJ2-3; 7 nucleotides line up with TRBD2. From germline, CDR1 is SNHLY and CDR2 FYNNEI. The CDR3 is 15 residues long. Trimming at V came to 5 bases and at J to 0 bases, leaving 5 bases not matched to a gene. CDR3 region: CASSQTSFSTDTQYF. As DNA, the CDR3 is TGTGCCAGCAGTCAGACTAGCTTTAGCACAGATACGCAGTATTTT.

This chain uses TRBV7-3 with TRBJ1-3; D uncertain. The CDR3 is 15 residues long. Germline CDR1 SGHTA, CDR2 FQGTGA. The V end lost 3 bases, the J end lost 0 bases, and 9 bases lay between the germline ends. CDR3 sequence reads: CASSFDGSSGNTIYF. CDR3 sequence (DNA): TGTGCCAGCAGCTTCGACGGGAGCTCTGGAAACACCATATATTTT.

The chain recombines TRBV4-3 with TRBJ2-3; D is possibly TRBD2 (7 bases). Germline CDR1 reads LGHNA; CDR2 reads YSLEER. The CDR3 consists of 15 residues. V was trimmed by 5 bases and J by 4 bases, leaving 16 bases between them. CDR3 sequence (DNA): TGCGCCAGCAGCAGGGGGGGGCCTCTGGCAGATACGCAGTATTTT. This gives the protein CASSRGGPLADTQYF.

This CDR3 reads CASSGRGFDTQYF. In DNA, the CDR3 is TGTGCCAGCAGTGGCAGGGGATTCGATACGCAGTATTTT. V and J are TRBV28 and TRBJ2-3, with D perhaps matching TRBD1 (6 bases). The CDR3 runs to 13 residues. V lost 5 bases and J 6 bases, leaving 12 bases between the germline ends. In germline, CDR1 is MDHEN, CDR2 SYDVKM.

The V gene is TRBV12-3 or TRBV12-4, the J gene TRBJ1-2; no reliable D call. V was pared by 3 bases and J by 0 bases, with 5 bases between. The CDR3 has 13 residues. The CDR3 spells CASSLSTNYGYTF. CDR3 sequence (DNA): TGTGCCAGCAGTTTGTCAACTAACTATGGCTACACCTTC.

This clone was seen more than once but under ten times. J is TRBJ1-6 and V is TRBV30; D is unresolved. This CDR3 spans 15 amino acids. Germline CDR1 is GTSNPN and CDR2 is SVGIG (reference sequence). Trimming took off 4 bases at V and 8 bases at J, with 18 bases between the two ends. CDR3 DNA: TGTGCCTGGATACGGCAGGCCGGGATTGATTCACCCCTCCACTTT. Its translation is CAWIRQAGIDSPLHF.

In regard to this clone: Germline is not matched at one junction end, which may reflect a read error. J is TRBJ1-3 and V is TRBV5-1; no firm D call. This CDR3 spans 14 amino acids. Germline V gene sequence: CDR1 SGHRS, CDR2 YFSETQ. The CDR3 here is CASSFGISGNTIYF. CDR3 sequence (DNA): TGTGCCAGCAGCTTCGGGATCTCTGGAAACACCATATATTTT.

The chain carries TRBV9 and TRBJ2-3; 8 nucleotides agree with TRBD1. J lost 3 bases, V lost 1 base, and 10 bases had no gene match. The CDR3 consists of 17 residues. CDR1 and CDR2 from the germline V gene are SGDLS and YYNGEE. CDR3 residues: CASSVTGTGWGTDTQYF. CDR3 DNA sequence: TGTGCCAGCAGCGTAACTGGGACAGGCTGGGGTACAGATACGCAGTATTTT.

The genes are TRBV19 and TRBJ2-6, with 7 bases identical to TRBD2. V shed 7 bases, J shed 2 bases, and the junction held 8 bases outside the gene matches. The CDR3 consists of 16 residues. CDR1 and CDR2 (germline): LNHDA, SQIVND (reference sequence). The CDR3 protein is CASTSGGSAGANVLTF. Written as DNA, the CDR3 is TGTGCCAGTACCTCGGGAGGTAGCGCTGGGGCCAACGTCCTGACTTTC.

The genes are TRBV29-1 and TRBJ2-7, with 8 bases identical to TRBD2. V lost 6 bases to trimming and J lost 0 bases; unmatched junction nucleotides: 10. The germline gives CDR1 SQVTM, CDR2 ANQGSEA. This CDR3 is built from 15 residues. DNA for the CDR3: TGCAGCGTCCGCACCCCCAGCGGGAGCTCCTACGAGCAGTACTTC. It yields the protein CSVRTPSGSSYEQYF.

This clone has just a few counts. V usage is TRBV4-2 and J usage is TRBJ2-7, with TRBD2 identical over 8 bases. From germline, CDR1 is LGHNA and CDR2 YNFKEQ. The trim removed 2 bases at V and 1 base at J, leaving 7 bases unmatched. CDR3 length: 16 amino acids. This chain's CDR3 is CASSQSGLAGSYEQYF. In nucleotides, the CDR3 is TGTGCCAGCAGCCAATCCGGACTAGCAGGTTCCTACGAGCAGTACTTC.